These 25 T cell receptor beta chains share one sample of origin, sequenced in a study of radiotherapy plus CTLA-4 blockade in lung cancer. TCRdb's table, derived via immunoSEQ multiplex PCR, lists solely in-frame clones and lacks some. The sample records more than 90,000 clones, 88% being singletons. The starting material was peripheral blood, obtained from a patient treated with radiotherapy plus ipilimumab. Receptors originate from a human donor with non-small cell lung cancer that progressed on radiotherapy plus ipilimumab.

This chain connects TRBV6-1 to TRBJ2-1; D could derive from TRBD1 or TRBD2 (5 bases each). With 5 bases removed from V and 9 bases from J, the gap between germline ends came to 17 bases. The germline gives CDR1 MNHNS, CDR2 SASEGT. The CDR3 totals 14 residues. The CDR3 reads CASSRRGRETEQFF. For the CDR3, the DNA is TGTGCCAGCAGTCGCCGGGGACGGGAAACTGAGCAGTTCTTC.

This chain connects TRBV4-2 to TRBJ2-1; D tentatively reads TRBD1 or TRBD2 (5 bases each). V lost 4 bases, J lost 9 bases, and 19 bases lay in between. Germline CDR1 reads LGHNA; CDR2 reads YNFKEQ. The CDR3 contains 15 residues. CDR3 nucleotides: TGTGCCAGCAGCCCTCCGGGACGCATGTCATCTGAGCAGTTCTTC. Its translation is CASSPPGRMSSEQFF.

The V call is TRBV7-9, the J call TRBJ1-5; D not resolved. Looked up from germline, CDR1 is SEHNR and CDR2 is FQNEAQ (reference sequence). This CDR3 has 14 amino acids. V lost 5 bases, J lost 5 bases, and 13 bases lay in between. DNA for the CDR3: TGTGCCAGCAGCCAAGGGCTTGGGGATCAGCCCCAGCATTTT. It yields the protein CASSQGLGDQPQHF. Combining the CDR3 with reference TRBV7-9 and TRBJ1-5 gives the whole variable domain DTGVSQNPRHKITKRGQNVTFRCDPISEHNRLYWYRQTLGQGPEFLTYFQNEAQLEKSRLLSDRFSAERPKGSFSTLEIQRTEQGDSAMYLCASSQGLGDQPQHFGDGTRLSIL.

This clone came up a few times. This chain connects TRBV2 to TRBJ1-1; 10 nucleotides line up with TRBD1. This CDR3 is built from 15 residues. Germline V CDR1 and CDR2: SNHLY, FYNNEI. The trim removed 6 bases at V and 4 bases at J, leaving 8 bases unmatched. The CDR3 loop is CASRVGQGRGTEAFF. The DNA for the CDR3 is TGTGCCAGCAGAGTGGGACAGGGGCGTGGCACTGAAGCTTTCTTT.

The chain combines TRBV7-8 with TRBJ1-4; D unclear. From germline, CDR1 is SGHVS and CDR2 FQNEAQ. V lost 4 bases and J lost 8, with 20 bases in between. CDR3 length equals 16 residues. This CDR3 is CASSSKDAPREEKLFF. CDR3 nucleotides: TGTGCCAGCAGCTCCAAGGACGCCCCTCGAGAGGAAAAACTGTTTTTT.

The chain recombines TRBV29-1 with TRBJ2-3; D is unresolved. The length of the CDR3 is 11 residues. Trimming left V 6 bases short and J 3 bases short, with 7 bases between. Germline V gene data show CDR1 as SQVTM and CDR2 as ANQGSEA. For the CDR3, the DNA is TGCAGCGTGCTGTTAACAGATACGCAGTATTTT. It translates to CSVLLTDTQYF.

This chain uses TRBV9 with TRBJ2-1; 15 bases align to TRBD2. This CDR3 comprises 15 residues. Looked up from germline, CDR1 is SGDLS and CDR2 is YYNGEE. V dropped 6 bases and J dropped 8; count of bases not matched to a gene: 6. This CDR3 is CASTSGTSGRYEQFF. The CDR3, as DNA: TGTGCCAGCACTTCCGGGACTAGCGGGAGGTATGAGCAGTTCTTC. Filled out from reference TRBV9 and TRBJ2-1, the complete variable domain reads DSGVTQTPKHLITATGQRVTLRCSPRSGDLSVYWYQQSLDQGLQFLIQYYNGEERAKGNILERFSAQQFPDLHSELNLSSLELGDSALYFCASTSGTSGRYEQFFGPGTRLTVL.

This clone showed up just once. The same CDR3 is also encoded by other DNA sequences in this sample. The CDR3, as DNA: TGTGCCAGCCAAAGACTAGAATCTGGTTCCGGGGAGCTGTTTTTT. Translation: CASQRLESGSGELFF. V usage is TRBV4-2 and J usage is TRBJ2-2; D perhaps matches TRBD2 (6 bases). The ends were cut back, 8 bases at V and 6 bases at J, with 19 bases in the middle. Per germline, CDR1 LGHNA and CDR2 YNFKEQ. CDR3 length equals 15 residues.

The chain recombines TRBV23-1 with TRBJ1-1, with 9 bases aligning to TRBD1. TRBV23-1 has ORF status, its function being uncertain. The V gene end was trimmed by 10 bases and the J gene end by 3 bases; junction bases not matched to a gene: 3. The CDR3 contains 12 residues. This CDR3 is CAKRDRDTEAFF. CDR3 DNA: TGCGCCAAACGGGACAGGGACACTGAAGCTTTCTTT.

This sequence joins TRBV2 and TRBJ1-1; D is uncertain. This CDR3 region has 11 residues. From germline, CDR1 is SNHLY and CDR2 FYNNEI. V gave up 7 bases and J gave up 9 bases, with 12 bases separating them. CDR3 residues: CASIVGRQAFF. The CDR3 nucleotides are TGTGCCAGCATCGTAGGGAGACAAGCTTTCTTT.

V usage is TRBV15 and J usage is TRBJ2-1, with 8 bases lining up with TRBD2. The J segment lost 3 bases and the V segment lost 1 base, leaving 5 bases of the junction unmatched. CDR3 length: 16 amino acids. Germline V CDR1 and CDR2: LNHNV, YYDKDF (reference sequence). CDR3 DNA: TGTGCCACCAGCAGAGGGGGACTAGATTACTACAATGAGCAGTTCTTC. As protein: CATSRGGLDYYNEQFF.

The genes are TRBV7-6 and TRBJ2-1; 12 bases map to TRBD1. Germline V gene data show CDR1 as SGHVS and CDR2 as FNYEAQ. Trimming removed 5 bases from V and 7 bases from J; junction bases left unmatched: 6. This CDR3 is 15 amino acids long. CDR3 sequence: CASSPGTGGLNEQFF. CDR3 nucleotide sequence: TGTGCCAGCAGCCCCGGGACAGGGGGCTTGAATGAGCAGTTCTTC.

This chain joins TRBV7-8 and TRBJ2-7; 9 bases map to TRBD2. Germline V lookup: CDR1 SGHVS, CDR2 FQNEAQ. The CDR3 is made up of 14 amino acids. J lost 4 bases, V lost 1 base, and 2 bases had no gene match. This CDR3 reads CASSLVAGEYEQYF. Written as DNA, the CDR3 is TGTGCCAGCAGCTTAGTAGCGGGAGAGTACGAGCAGTACTTC.

The chain links TRBV11-3 to TRBJ2-2; a weak D match, TRBD2 (6 bases). The V gene's germline CDR1 is SGHNT and CDR2 YENEEA. V lost 5 bases and J 4 bases, leaving 11 bases between the germline ends. There are 14 residues in the CDR3. The chain's CDR3 is CASSPLGGTGELFF. DNA of the CDR3: TGTGCCAGCAGCCCCCTCGGGGGCACCGGGGAGCTGTTTTTT.

The chain recombines TRBV6-5 with TRBJ2-3, with 9 bases fitting TRBD2. The length of the CDR3 is 14 residues. Germline-derived CDR1 and CDR2 are MNHEY and SVGAGI. J was trimmed by 2 bases and V by 5 bases; bases with no gene match: 2. The CDR3: CASSLAGITDTQYF. The CDR3 DNA reads TGTGCCAGCAGTCTAGCGGGGATCACAGATACGCAGTATTTT.

This clone occurred a few times. J is TRBJ2-1 and V is TRBV2; 8 nucleotides match TRBD2. The germline V gene has CDR1 SNHLY and CDR2 FYNNEI. Trimming took 2 bases from V and 6 from J; bases not matched to a gene: 3. The CDR3 is made up of 14 amino acids. The CDR3 region is CASSELAGTNEQFF. The CDR3 DNA reads TGTGCCAGCAGTGAATTAGCGGGGACCAATGAGCAGTTCTTC.

J is TRBJ2-3 and V is TRBV29-1; maybe TRBD2 (5 bases). The CDR3 consists of 14 residues. Trimming pared 8 bases from V and 4 bases from J, leaving 19 bases between. CDR1 is SQVTM and CDR2 is ANQGSEA in the germline V gene. The CDR3: CSFVGGLAADTQYF. The DNA for the CDR3 is TGCAGCTTCGTGGGTGGCCTAGCCGCAGATACGCAGTATTTT.

V usage is TRBV7-8 and J usage is TRBJ2-2, with D hard to call. CDR1 is SGHVS and CDR2 is FQNEAQ in the germline V gene. The CDR3 covers 15 residues. Trimming stripped 0 bases from V and 0 bases from J, with 5 bases between. The CDR3 protein is CASSLAGSNTGELFF. In DNA form, the CDR3 reads TGTGCCAGCAGCTTAGCGGGTTCGAACACCGGGGAGCTGTTTTTT.

The chain couples TRBV19 to TRBJ2-1; D gene unclear. Germline assignment: CDR1 LNHDA and CDR2 SQIVND (reference sequence). This CDR3 region has 13 residues. Trimming removed 4 bases from V and 0 bases from J, with 4 bases in between. The CDR3 loop is CASSKSSYNEQFF. The CDR3 DNA follows: TGTGCCAGTAGTAAGAGCTCCTACAATGAGCAGTTCTTC.

The chain carries TRBV11-2 and TRBJ2-7, with 7 nucleotides matching TRBD1. V gave up 4 bases and J gave up 7 bases; unmatched junction bases: 7. CDR1 is SGHAT, CDR2 FQNNGV, per germline. The length of the CDR3 is 13 residues. The CDR3 DNA reads TGTGCCAGCAGCTCAAGACAGGGCGGAGAGCAGTACTTC. Translation gives CASSSRQGGEQYF.

The gene calls are TRBV5-6 and TRBJ1-5, with D unclear. With 2 bases removed from V and 4 bases from J, the gap between germline ends came to 13 bases. Germline-derived CDR1 and CDR2 are SGHDT and YYEEEE. This CDR3 spans 15 amino acids. The CDR3 coding sequence is TGTGCCAGCAGCTTAGGTTTGGCAGAAAATCAGCCCCAGCATTTT. This codes for CASSLGLAENQPQHF. The full variable domain, in which reference TRBV5-6 and TRBJ1-5 provide the parts outside the CDR3, is DAGVTQSPTHLIKTRGQQVTLRCSPKSGHDTVSWYQQALGQGPQFIFQYYEEEERQRGNFPDRFSGHQFPNYSSELNVNALLLGDSALYLCASSLGLAENQPQHFGDGTRLSIL.

This clone was counted only a few times. At one end, the junction sequence differs from germline, possibly due to a read error. The rearrangement uses TRBV7-7 and TRBJ2-7; 7 bases match TRBD2. CDR3 length: 13 amino acids. Germline lookup yields CDR1 SSHAT and CDR2 FNYEAQ (reference sequence). In nucleotides, the CDR3 is TGTGCTAGCAGCTTAGGACTAGTAGCCGAGCAGTACTTC. Its translation is CASSLGLVAEQYF.

V gene TRBV9 combines with J gene TRBJ1-1; 9 bases are a match to TRBD1. The J segment lost 1 base and the V segment lost 3 bases, leaving 4 bases of the junction unmatched. From germline, CDR1 is SGDLS and CDR2 YYNGEE. This CDR3 is built from 15 residues. Here the CDR3 reads CASSESGQGNTEAFF. For the CDR3, the DNA is TGTGCCAGCAGCGAGTCGGGACAGGGGAACACTGAAGCTTTCTTT.

The chain couples TRBV12-5 to TRBJ2-5; 7 bases align to TRBD2. Germline V CDR1 and CDR2: LGHNT, FRNRAP. Trimming cost V 4 bases and J 7 bases; bases outside gene matches: 12. The CDR3 has 15 amino acids. The DNA for the CDR3 is TGTGCTAGTGGTTCATCTCGTGGACTAGGACTGACCCAGTACTTC. It specifies CASGSSRGLGLTQYF. Combining the CDR3 with reference TRBV12-5 and TRBJ2-5 gives the whole variable domain DARVTQTPRHKVTEMGQEVTMRCQPILGHNTVFWYRQTMMQGLELLAYFRNRAPLDDSGMPKDRFSAEMPDATLATLKIQPSEPRDSAVYFCASGSSRGLGLTQYFGPGTRLLVL.

With respect to this clone: The sample has other DNA sequences that encode this CDR3 too. The chain employs TRBV6-1 and TRBJ2-7, with D possibly matching TRBD1 (6 bases). The V and J ends lost 6 bases and 2 bases respectively, with 14 bases between them. This CDR3 region has 14 residues. Germline values: CDR1 MNHNS, CDR2 SASEGT. The CDR3 protein is CASRPGQGPYEQYF. The DNA of the CDR3 is TGTGCCAGCAGGCCGGGGCAGGGGCCCTACGAGCAGTACTTC.